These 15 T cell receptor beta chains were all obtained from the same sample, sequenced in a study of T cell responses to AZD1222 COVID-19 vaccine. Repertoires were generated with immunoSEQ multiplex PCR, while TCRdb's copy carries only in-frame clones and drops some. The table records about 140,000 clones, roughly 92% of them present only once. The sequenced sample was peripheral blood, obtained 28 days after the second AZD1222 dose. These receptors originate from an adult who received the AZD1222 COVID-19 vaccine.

In nucleotides, the CDR3 is TGTGCCAGCAGCACAGGGGGCAGGAACACCGGGGAGCTGTTTTTT. It encodes CASSTGGRNTGELFF. This chain links TRBV28 with TRBJ2-2, with TRBD1 matching over 9 bases. The CDR3 has 15 amino acids. The trim removed 6 bases at V and 1 base at J, leaving 3 bases unmatched. Germline V gene sequence: CDR1 MDHEN, CDR2 SYDVKM.

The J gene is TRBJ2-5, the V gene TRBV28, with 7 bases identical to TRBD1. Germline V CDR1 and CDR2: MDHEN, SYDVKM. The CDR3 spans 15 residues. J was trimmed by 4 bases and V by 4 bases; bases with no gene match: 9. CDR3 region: CASSSRDRAGETQYF. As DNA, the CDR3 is TGTGCCAGCAGTTCCCGAGACAGGGCAGGAGAGACCCAGTACTTC.

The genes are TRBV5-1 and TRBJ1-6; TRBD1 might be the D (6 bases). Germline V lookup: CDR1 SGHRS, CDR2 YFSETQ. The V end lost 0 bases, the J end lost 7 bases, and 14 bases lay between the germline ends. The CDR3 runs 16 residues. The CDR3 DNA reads TGCGCCAGCAGCTTGGTGGGCAGGGGAACAAATTCACCCCTCCACTTT. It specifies CASSLVGRGTNSPLHF. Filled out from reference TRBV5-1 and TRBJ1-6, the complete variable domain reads KAGVTQTPRYLIKTRGQQVTLSCSPISGHRSVSWYQQTPGQGLQFLFEYFSETQRNKGNFPGRFSGRQFSNSRSEMNVSTLELGDSALYLCASSLVGRGTNSPLHFGNGTRLTVT.

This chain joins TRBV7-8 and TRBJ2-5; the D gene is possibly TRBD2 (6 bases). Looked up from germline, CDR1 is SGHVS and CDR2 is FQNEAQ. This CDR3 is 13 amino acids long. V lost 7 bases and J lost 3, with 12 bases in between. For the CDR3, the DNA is TGTGCCAGCACCAAATGGGGGGAAGAGACCCAGTACTTC. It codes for CASTKWGEETQYF.

CDR3 sequence: CASSQETVGGYTF. The CDR3 region has the DNA TGTGCCAGCAGCCAAGAAACCGTCGGCGGCTACACCTTC. The V and J genes are TRBV3-1 (or the pseudogene TRBV3-2) and TRBJ1-2; no reliable D call. Germline V gene lookup returns CDR1 LGHDT and CDR2 YNNKEL (reference sequence). Trimming took 0 bases from V and 8 from J, leaving 10 bases between them. This CDR3 is built from 13 residues.

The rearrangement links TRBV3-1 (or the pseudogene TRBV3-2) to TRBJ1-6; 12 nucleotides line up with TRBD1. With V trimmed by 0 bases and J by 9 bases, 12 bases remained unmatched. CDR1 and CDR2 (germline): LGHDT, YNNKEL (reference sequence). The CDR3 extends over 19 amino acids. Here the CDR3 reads CASSQDLWDRGLWISPLHF. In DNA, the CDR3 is TGTGCCAGCAGCCAAGATCTTTGGGACAGGGGGCTATGGATTTCACCCCTCCACTTT.

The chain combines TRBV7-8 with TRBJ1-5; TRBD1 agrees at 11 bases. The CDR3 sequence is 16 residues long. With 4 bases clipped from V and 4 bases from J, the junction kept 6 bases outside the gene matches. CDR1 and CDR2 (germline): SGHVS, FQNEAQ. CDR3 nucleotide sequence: TGTGCCAGCAGCTCAGCCGGGACAGGGGGTAATCAGCCCCAGCATTTT. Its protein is CASSSAGTGGNQPQHF.

CDR3 sequence reads: CAGGAGPQNNSPLHF. The DNA for the CDR3 is TGTGCCGGTGGAGCGGGTCCACAAAATAATTCACCCCTCCACTTT. The chain combines TRBV28 with TRBJ1-6; the D is unclear. Trimming pared 11 bases from V and 5 bases from J, leaving 19 bases between. CDR1 is MDHEN, CDR2 SYDVKM, per germline. The CDR3 extends over 15 amino acids.

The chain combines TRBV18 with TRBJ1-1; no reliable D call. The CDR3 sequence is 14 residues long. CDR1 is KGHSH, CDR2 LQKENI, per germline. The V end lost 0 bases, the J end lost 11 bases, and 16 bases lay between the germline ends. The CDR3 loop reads CASSPPSESGGAFF. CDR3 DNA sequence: TGTGCCAGCTCACCACCATCCGAATCAGGTGGGGCTTTCTTT.

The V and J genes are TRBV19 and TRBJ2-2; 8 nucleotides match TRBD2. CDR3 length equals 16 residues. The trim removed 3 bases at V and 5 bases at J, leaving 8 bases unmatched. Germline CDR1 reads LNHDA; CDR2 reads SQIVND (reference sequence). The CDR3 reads CASSISGSLPTGELFF. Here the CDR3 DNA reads TGTGCCAGTAGTATCAGCGGGAGTCTCCCAACCGGGGAGCTGTTTTTT.

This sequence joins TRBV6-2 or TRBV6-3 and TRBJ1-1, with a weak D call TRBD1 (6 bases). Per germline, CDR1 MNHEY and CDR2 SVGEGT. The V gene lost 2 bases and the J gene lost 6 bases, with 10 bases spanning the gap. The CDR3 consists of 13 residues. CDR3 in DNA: TGTGCCAGCAGTTACGCAGGGGACTCTGAAGCTTTCTTT. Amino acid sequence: CASSYAGDSEAFF.

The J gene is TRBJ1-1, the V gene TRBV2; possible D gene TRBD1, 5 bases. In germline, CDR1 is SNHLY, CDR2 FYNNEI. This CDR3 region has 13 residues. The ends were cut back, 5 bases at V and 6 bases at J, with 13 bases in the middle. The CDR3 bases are TGTGCCAGCAGTACTACAGGTCAATCTGAAGCTTTCTTT. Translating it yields CASSTTGQSEAFF.

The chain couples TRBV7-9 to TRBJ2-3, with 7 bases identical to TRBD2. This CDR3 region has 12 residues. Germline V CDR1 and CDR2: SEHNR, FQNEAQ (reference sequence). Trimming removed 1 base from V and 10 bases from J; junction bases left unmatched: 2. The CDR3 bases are TGTGCCAGCAGCTTAGTGGGGGGGGCGCAGTATTTT. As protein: CASSLVGGAQYF.

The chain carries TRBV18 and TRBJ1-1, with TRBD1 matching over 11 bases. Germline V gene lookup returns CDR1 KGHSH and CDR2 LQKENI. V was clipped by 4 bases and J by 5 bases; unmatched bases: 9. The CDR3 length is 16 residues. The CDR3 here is CASSRAGQGAQTEAFF. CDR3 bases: TGTGCCAGCTCACGGGCCGGACAGGGGGCTCAAACTGAAGCTTTCTTT.

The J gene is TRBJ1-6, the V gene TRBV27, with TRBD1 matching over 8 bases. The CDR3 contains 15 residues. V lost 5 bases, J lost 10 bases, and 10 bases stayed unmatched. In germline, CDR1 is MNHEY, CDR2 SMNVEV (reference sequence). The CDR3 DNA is TGTGCCAGCAGTCGGATGACGACAGGGGACTCACCCCTCCACTTT. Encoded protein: CASSRMTTGDSPLHF.